This T cell receptor (beta chain) was recorded in a study of T cells expressing NK-cell markers. Whole-study context: All TCR beta repertoires analysed originated from sorted CD3+CD56+NKG2C+, CD3+CD56+NKG2C- and CD3+CD56-NKG2C+ T cells.

The CDR3 is 18 amino acids. Looked up from germline, CDR1 is SGHAT and CDR2 is FQNNGV. It was by 5'RACE template switching with UMIs that TCR beta cDNA was made. TCRdb reanalyzed the 5' RACE reads, giving one entry per CDR3 protein sequence and no DNA. The sample includes fewer than 200,000 distinct CDR3 sequences. The origin of this receptor is a woman between 18 and 75 years old in good health. The chain links TRBV11-2 to TRBJ2-3; TCRdb returns TRBD2, unconfirmable since there is no DNA. Sequenced input: blood T cells: a sorted CD56 or NKG2C T cell subset, CD4+ or CD8+ T cells, or bulk PBMC T cells (not recorded which). The CDR3 sequence is CASSLEGASGGYLDTQYF.